This T cell receptor beta chain was identified in a study of T cell responses to AZD1222 COVID-19 vaccine (dated by TCRdb to about 2021). Notes on the research overall: AZD1222 recipients whose second dose came at about 4 weeks and those whose second dose came at about 12 weeks were combined into one group, since spike-specific TCR depth and breadth did not differ between the two schedules. A total of 230 to 250 trial participants underwent TCR sequencing, of whom nearly 210 had received two doses of AZD1222 and about 26 had received two doses of the MenACWY control vaccine. Trial participants were enrolled into age subgroups of 18-55, 56-69 and 70-plus years, which contained approximately 150, 28 and 58 TCR-sequenced participants, respectively.

What this sample's time point label stands for: baseline before first vaccination. Vaccinee samples were obtained from the UK trials COV001 and COV002, which included a single-blind randomized controlled phase 2/3 trial of AZD1222 (ChAdOx1 nCoV-19) in healthy adults. For TCRbeta chain sequencing, PBMC samples were collected from trial participants at day 0 and at day 28 after the second dose. Trimming leaves V shorter by 5 bases and J shorter by 2 bases, with the junction holding 14 bases beyond the gene matches. The germline V gene (reference sequence) specifies PRHDT as CDR1 and FYEKMQ as CDR2. Its CDR3 holds 17 amino acids, cysteine through phenylalanine. CDR3 DNA only is kept here, 51 bases in frame from base 1. The CDR3 regions of human TCRbeta chains were subjected to immunosequencing. The original methods were these. TCRs in the repertoires were matched against a reference library of SARS-CoV-2-specific TCRs that had been generated with the MIRA antigen-specificity platform. Breadth was defined as the fraction of unique TCRs that were SARS-CoV-2-associated, and depth was defined as the fraction of total T cells that were SARS-CoV-2-associated. Using the MIRA data, each spike-specific TCR was assigned both to the spike region to which the TCR was reactive and to a CD4 or CD8 class. Log10-transformed breadth and depth values were compared by one-way ANOVA with Sidak's multiple comparisons tests. TCRdb provides this immuneACCESS table in a form limited to in-frame rearrangements. Some clones are lacking; in checked studies, under half of them reflect an unresolved V gene, and why the rest are absent is not known. V, J and clone size reflect that table, while D and trimming were determined from the DNA. This sample lists about 91,000 clones; roughly 88% were detected once. The ten biggest clones cover 15% to 20% of the sample.

Summary of the overall study and its limitations: CD4 TCRs associated with the vaccine covered the entire spike protein, and the dominant responses were in regions 160-218 and 743-854. Conclusions about previously exposed vaccinees are limited because only six or seven AZD1222 recipients were SARS-CoV-2 seropositive at baseline. Participants were mostly white British, with more females than males. The authors suggested clonal diversity may have been underestimated. Reportedly, close to half of the unique spike-specific TCRs recognized epitopes lying outside the regions that are mutated in the B.1.351 and B.1.1.7 variants. Because no day 14 peak-response samples were available, the repertoires could be characterized only after the peak T cell response. A significant rise in spike-specific TCR breadth and depth was observed after two AZD1222 doses relative to day 0 and relative to MenACWY recipients. The 56-69-year group was small, and its depth increase did not reach significance, likely because of low power.

With respect to this clone: This clone's antigen is unknown. The record has no base qualities; no much larger clone is one base away.

This sequence originates from an adult in good health. The chain is made from TRBV13 and TRBJ2-7, with TRBD1 matching 8 junction bases. The source material was peripheral blood, sampled on day 0 of AZD1222 vaccination. CDR3 sequence: CASSPKPGQGGTYEQYF. The nucleotide sequence reads as follows: TGTGCCAGCAGCCCCAAACCCGGACAGGGTGGCACCTACGAGCAGTACTTC.